The 15 T cell receptor beta chains presented below share a single source sample, sequenced in a study of monozygotic twins with inflammatory bowel disease. TCRdb reprocessed the 5' RACE reads, with one entry per CDR3 protein and no DNA. The sample is made up of nearly 450,000 distinct CDR3 sequences, and the top ten hold approximately 2.4% of it. Sequencing was performed on blood. These TCRs come from a human donor with ulcerative colitis or Crohn's disease, or a healthy co-twin of an affected twin (not recorded which).

J is TRBJ2-5 and V is TRBV7-6. The CDR3 consists of 13 residues. Germline CDR1 reads SGHVS; CDR2 reads FNYEAQ. The CDR3 spells CASSLGVPETQYF.

The rearrangement uses TRBV5-1 and TRBJ2-7; without DNA, the TCRdb call of TRBD1 cannot be checked. The CDR3 runs 14 residues. Germline CDR1 and CDR2: SGHRS and YFSETQ. The CDR3 here is CASSAGTGPYEQYF.

This chain links TRBV12-3 or TRBV12-4 with TRBJ2-4; TCRdb selects TRBD1, and the lack of DNA leaves this call unchecked. This CDR3 has 18 amino acids. CDR3 amino acids: CASSFDSPGVPAKNIQYF.

The chain joins TRBV11-2 to TRBJ2-5. Looked up from germline, CDR1 is SGHAT and CDR2 is FQNNGV. The CDR3 spans 12 residues. CDR3 region: CASSFVGETQYF.

V is TRBV28 and J is TRBJ2-2; TCRdb proposes TRBD2, but this gene call is untestable without DNA. The V gene's germline CDR1 is MDHEN and CDR2 SYDVKM. The CDR3 consists of 15 residues. CDR3 in amino acids: CASRERGPNTGELFF.

The CDR3 protein is CASSLRHGSNQPQHF. The chain is built from TRBV12-3 or TRBV12-4 and TRBJ1-5. This CDR3 region has 15 residues.

V and J are TRBV18 and TRBJ1-1. This CDR3 has 14 amino acids. Germline V CDR1 and CDR2: KGHSH, LQKENI. Here the CDR3 reads CASSPSDGNTEAFF.

This sequence joins TRBV2 and TRBJ1-1. The CDR3 runs to 14 residues. CDR1 and CDR2 from the germline V gene are SNHLY and FYNNEI. The CDR3 sequence is CASSVTRGDTEAFF.

The rearrangement uses TRBV20-1 and TRBJ2-7; the TRBD2 assignment by TCRdb is unverifiable without DNA. The CDR3 is made up of 16 amino acids. Germline CDR1 reads DFQATT; CDR2 reads SNEGSKA (reference sequence). CDR3 amino acids: CSAREMGGRRSYEQYF.

The chain employs TRBV12-3 or TRBV12-4 and TRBJ1-1; TCRdb outputs TRBD1, but without DNA this stays unchecked. The CDR3 is 11 amino acids. CDR3: CASSFGGDAFF.

The rearrangement links TRBV7-2 to TRBJ2-2; TCRdb lists TRBD1, though no DNA is available to test this call. Per germline, CDR1 SGHTA and CDR2 FQGNSA. The CDR3 is 16 residues long. CDR3 region: CASSPPLIGVIGELFF. Full variable domain (remainder filled in from reference TRBV7-2 and TRBJ2-2): GAGVSQSPSNKVTEKGKDVELRCDPISGHTALYWYRQSLGQGLEFLIYFQGNSAPDKSGLPSDRFSAERTGGSVSTLTIQRTQQEDSAVYLCASSPPLIGVIGELFFGEGSRLTVL.

The chain links TRBV7-9 to TRBJ2-1; as DNA is missing, the TRBD2 call by TCRdb cannot be tested. This CDR3 is 13 amino acids long. The germline gives CDR1 SEHNR, CDR2 FQNEAQ (reference sequence). CDR3 amino acids: CATAPSEYNEQFF.

The rearrangement uses TRBV18 and TRBJ2-7. This CDR3 region has 13 residues. Per germline, CDR1 KGHSH and CDR2 LQKENI. The CDR3 sequence: CASSPQLSYEQYF.

The genes are TRBV7-8 and TRBJ2-3; TCRdb indicates TRBD1, and absent DNA this call remains unverified. This CDR3 is 16 amino acids long. Germline V lookup: CDR1 SGHVS, CDR2 FQNEAQ. CDR3 residues: CASSPPGAGTTDTQYF.

V usage is TRBV9 and J usage is TRBJ1-1. Looked up from germline, CDR1 is SGDLS and CDR2 is YYNGEE. The CDR3 spans 15 residues. This CDR3 reads CASSPRLFMNTEAFF. The full variable domain, completed using reference TRBV9 and TRBJ1-1, is DSGVTQTPKHLITATGQRVTLRCSPRSGDLSVYWYQQSLDQGLQFLIQYYNGEERAKGNILERFSAQQFPDLHSELNLSSLELGDSALYFCASSPRLFMNTEAFFGQGTRLTVV.